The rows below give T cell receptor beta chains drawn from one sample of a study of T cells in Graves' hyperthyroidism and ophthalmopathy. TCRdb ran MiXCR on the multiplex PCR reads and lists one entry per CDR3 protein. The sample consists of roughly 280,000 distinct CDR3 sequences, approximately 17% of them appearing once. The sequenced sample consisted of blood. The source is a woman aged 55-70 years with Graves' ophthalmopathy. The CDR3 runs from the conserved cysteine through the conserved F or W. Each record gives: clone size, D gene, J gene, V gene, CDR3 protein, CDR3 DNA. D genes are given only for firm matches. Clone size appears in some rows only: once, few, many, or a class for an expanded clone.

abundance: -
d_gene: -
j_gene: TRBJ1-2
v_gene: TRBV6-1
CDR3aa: CASNLIGTLAGGYTF
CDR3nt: TGTGCCAGCAACCTAATCGGGACCCTAGCGGGTGGCTACACCTTC

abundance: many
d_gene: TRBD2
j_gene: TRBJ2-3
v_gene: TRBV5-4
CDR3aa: CASSSGLAGSSTDTQYF
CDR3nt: TGTGCCAGCAGCTCGGGACTAGCGGGATCTAGCACAGATACGCAGTATTTT

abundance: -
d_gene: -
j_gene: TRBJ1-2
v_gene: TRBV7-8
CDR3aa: CASSLDTWDSGYGYTF
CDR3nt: TGTGCCAGCAGCTTAGATACCTGGGACTCCGGCTATGGCTACACCTTC

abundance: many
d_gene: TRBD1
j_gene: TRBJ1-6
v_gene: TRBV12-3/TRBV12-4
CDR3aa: CASSSGQGFSPLHF
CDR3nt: TGTGCCAGCAGTTCGGGACAGGGATTTTCACCCCTCCACTTT

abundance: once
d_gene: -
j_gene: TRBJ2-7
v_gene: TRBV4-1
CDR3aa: CASSLTSRSSYEQYF
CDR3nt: TGCGCCAGCAGCCTAACGTCGAGATCCTCCTACGAGCAGTACTTC

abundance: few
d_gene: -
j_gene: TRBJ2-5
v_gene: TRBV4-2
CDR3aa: CASSQDPAVSYQETQYF
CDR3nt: TGTGCCAGCAGCCAAGACCCGGCGGTGAGCTACCAAGAGACCCAGTACTTC

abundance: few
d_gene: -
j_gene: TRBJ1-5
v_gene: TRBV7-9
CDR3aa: CASSTGFNQPQHF
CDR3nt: TGTGCCAGCAGCACGGGATTTAATCAGCCCCAGCATTTT

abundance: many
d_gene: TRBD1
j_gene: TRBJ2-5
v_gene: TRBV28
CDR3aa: CASSLVGQVTFQETQYF
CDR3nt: TGTGCCAGCAGTTTAGTGGGACAGGTGACGTTCCAAGAGACCCAGTACTTC

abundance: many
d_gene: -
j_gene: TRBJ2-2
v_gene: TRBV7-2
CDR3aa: CASSLTGPNTGELFF
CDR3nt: TGTGCCAGCAGCTTGACAGGTCCGAACACCGGGGAGCTGTTTTTT

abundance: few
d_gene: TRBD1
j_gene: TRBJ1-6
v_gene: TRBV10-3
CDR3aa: CASGTGGVDSPLHF
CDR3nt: TGTGCCTCAGGGACAGGAGGTGTGGATTCACCCCTCCACTTT

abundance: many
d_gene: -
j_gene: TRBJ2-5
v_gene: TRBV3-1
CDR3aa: CASSQDLEFPQETQYF
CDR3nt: TGTGCCAGCAGCCAAGATCTAGAGTTTCCACAAGAGACCCAGTACTTC

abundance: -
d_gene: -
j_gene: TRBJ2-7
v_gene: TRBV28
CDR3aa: CASSSGPSKTLYEQYF
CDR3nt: TGTGCCAGCAGTTCCGGACCCTCCAAAACCCTCTACGAGCAGTACTTC

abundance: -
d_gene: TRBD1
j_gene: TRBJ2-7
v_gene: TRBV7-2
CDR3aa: CTSSFDRGPYEQYF
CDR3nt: TGTACCAGCAGCTTTGACAGGGGGCCCTACGAGCAGTACTTC

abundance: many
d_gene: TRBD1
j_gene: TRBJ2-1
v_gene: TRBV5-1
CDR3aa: CASSFRDSGYNEQFF
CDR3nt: TGCGCCAGCAGCTTCCGGGACAGCGGATACAATGAGCAGTTCTTC

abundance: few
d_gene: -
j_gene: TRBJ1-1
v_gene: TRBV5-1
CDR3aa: CASSLGQGRNPEAFF
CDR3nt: TGCGCCAGCAGCTTGGGTCAGGGGCGCAACCCTGAAGCTTTCTTT

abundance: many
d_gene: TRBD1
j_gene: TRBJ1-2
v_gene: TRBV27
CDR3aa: CASRPPGGRGYGYTF
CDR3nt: TGTGCCAGCAGACCACCAGGGGGGCGCGGCTATGGCTACACCTTC

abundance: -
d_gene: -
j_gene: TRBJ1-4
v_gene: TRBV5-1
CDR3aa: CATKSNLGTEKLFF
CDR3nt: TGCGCCACCAAATCTAACCTCGGGACTGAAAAACTGTTTTTT

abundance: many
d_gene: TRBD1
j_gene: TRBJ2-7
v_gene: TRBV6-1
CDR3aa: CASSPGTGIPEQYF
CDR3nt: TGTGCCAGCAGTCCCGGGACAGGGATCCCCGAGCAGTACTTC